This entry concerns a single T cell receptor (beta chain). Its target is unknown. This sample was taken from a study of cytomegalovirus exposure and HLA in healthy donors. Study-level points and caveats: Reports showed the classifier diagnosing cytomegalovirus status with high specificity and sensitivity.

This PCR relied on a set of 60 Vbeta primers and 13 Jbeta primers. Sequenced by immunoSEQ multiplex PCR; TCRdb stores in-frame clones only, minus some. The profile shows about 150,000 clones, roughly 77% of them singletons. CDR1 and CDR2 (germline): SGHTA, FQGNSA. Trimming removed 2 bases from V and 4 bases from J; junction bases left unmatched: 7. There are 16 residues in the CDR3. The V gene is TRBV7-2, the J gene TRBJ2-1; 8 nucleotides agree with TRBD1. This clonotype was obtained from a human donor in good health. The sequenced sample was PBMCs. CDR3 protein: CASSLQGAASYNEQFF. Here the CDR3 DNA reads TGTGCCAGCAGCTTACAGGGGGCTGCCTCTTACAATGAGCAGTTCTTC.